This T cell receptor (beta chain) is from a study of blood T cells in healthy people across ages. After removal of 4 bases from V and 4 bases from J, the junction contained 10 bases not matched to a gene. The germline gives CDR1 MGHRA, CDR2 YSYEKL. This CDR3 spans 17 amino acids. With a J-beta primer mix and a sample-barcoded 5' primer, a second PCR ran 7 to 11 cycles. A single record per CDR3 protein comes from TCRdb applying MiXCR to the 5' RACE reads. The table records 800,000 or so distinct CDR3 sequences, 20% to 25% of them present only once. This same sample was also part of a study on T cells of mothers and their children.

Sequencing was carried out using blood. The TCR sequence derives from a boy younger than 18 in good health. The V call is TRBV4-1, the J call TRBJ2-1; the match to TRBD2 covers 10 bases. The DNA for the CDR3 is TGCGCCAGCAGCCCAGGAGGACTAGCGGACAATTACAATGAGCAGTTCTTC. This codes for CASSPGGLADNYNEQFF.